Below are 27 T cell receptor beta chains sequenced from a single sample in a study of Graves' ophthalmopathy and Graves' hyperthyroidism. The sequenced template was RNA, covering the TCR beta CDR3 region. First-round RT-PCR with HTBI primers preceded a second-round multiplex PCR. TCRdb redid the calling of the multiplex PCR reads with MiXCR, one entry per CDR3 protein. The repertoire holds around 340,000 distinct CDR3 sequences, with roughly 17% as singletons. Sequencing input: peripheral blood. Source of these receptors: an adult man with Graves' ophthalmopathy.

This clonotype was seen repeatedly, ten times or more. The chain is built from TRBV20-1 and TRBJ1-1, with 11 bases fitting TRBD1. V lost 5 bases and J lost 4; bases outside the gene matches: 6. The CDR3 extends over 14 amino acids. CDR1 DFQATT and CDR2 SNEGSKA come from the germline V gene (reference sequence). This chain's CDR3 is CSAEGGTGGTEAFF. CDR3 in DNA: TGCAGTGCTGAGGGAGGGACAGGGGGCACTGAAGCTTTCTTT.

This clonotype was seen ten or more times. The V gene is TRBV6-2 or TRBV6-3, the J gene TRBJ2-5, with 7 bases aligning to TRBD2. The CDR3 runs to 16 residues. The V gene end was trimmed by 2 bases and the J gene end by 1 base; junction bases not matched to a gene: 7. Germline V gene data show CDR1 as MNHEY and CDR2 as SVGEGT. The CDR3 nucleotides are TGTGCCAGCAGTTACCAAGGCGGGGGATCCCAAGAGACCCAGTACTTC. It is translated as CASSYQGGGSQETQYF.

This clonotype was seen repeatedly, ten times or more. This chain joins TRBV30 and TRBJ1-2, with 9 bases matching TRBD1. This CDR3 has 13 residues. V lost 2 bases, J lost 5 bases, and 3 bases stayed unmatched. Germline lookup yields CDR1 GTSNPN and CDR2 SVGIG (reference sequence). CDR3 protein: CAWSQQGAYGYTF. The DNA of the CDR3 is TGTGCCTGGAGTCAACAGGGGGCGTATGGCTACACCTTC.

The chain carries TRBV13 and TRBJ1-1; no reliable D call. This CDR3 has 10 amino acids. The germline CDR1 and CDR2 sequences are PRHDT and FYEKMQ (reference sequence). V gave up 6 bases and J gave up 6 bases, with 5 bases separating them. CDR3: CASSGSEAFF. The CDR3 nucleotides read TGTGCCAGCAGTGGTTCTGAAGCTTTCTTT. The full variable domain, completed using reference TRBV13 and TRBJ1-1, is AAGVIQSPRHLIKEKRETATLKCYPIPRHDTVYWYQQGPGQDPQFLISFYEKMQSDKGSIPDRFSAQQFSDYHSELNMSSLELGDSALYFCASSGSEAFFGQGTRLTVV.

In this sample, this clonotype turned up a few times. The rearrangement links TRBV6-5 to TRBJ1-2; TRBD1 might be the D (6 bases). Germline V gene data show CDR1 as MNHEY and CDR2 as SVGAGI. This CDR3 contains 14 residues. V lost 3 bases and J lost 4, with 12 bases in between. CDR3: CASSYNRDGYGYTF. As DNA, the CDR3 is TGTGCCAGCAGTTATAACAGGGACGGCTATGGCTACACCTTC.

This chain links TRBV19 with TRBJ2-4, with 8 bases lining up with TRBD1. J lost 10 bases, V lost 3 bases, and 8 bases had no gene match. CDR3 length equals 14 residues. Germline V CDR1 and CDR2: LNHDA, SQIVND (reference sequence). CDR3 sequence: CASSISGQAPIQYF. The CDR3 bases are TGTGCCAGTAGTATTTCGGGACAGGCCCCGATTCAGTACTTC. The variable domain in full, completed from reference TRBV19 and TRBJ2-4, reads DGGITQSPKYLFRKEGQNVTLSCEQNLNHDAMYWYRQDPGQGLRLIYYSQIVNDFQKGDIAEGYSVSREKKESFPLTVTSAQKNPTAFYLCASSISGQAPIQYFGAGTRLSVL.

The table lists this clonotype with many counts. This chain connects TRBV2 to TRBJ2-5; D remains unclear. The CDR3 covers 18 residues. V lost 1 base and J 2 bases, leaving 20 bases between the germline ends. Looked up from germline, CDR1 is SNHLY and CDR2 is FYNNEI. CDR3 sequence reads: CASSEGGSVAFTQETQYF. CDR3 DNA sequence: TGTGCCAGCAGTGAAGGGGGTAGTGTGGCTTTCACACAAGAGACCCAGTACTTC.

Ten or more counts support this clonotype. This chain connects TRBV20-1 to TRBJ1-5, with 8 bases lining up with TRBD1. The CDR3 spans 13 residues. V shed 6 bases and J 7 bases; nucleotides not matched to a gene: 8. Germline assignment: CDR1 DFQATT and CDR2 SNEGSKA (reference sequence). The CDR3 loop is CSATGQGWQPQHF. In nucleotides, the CDR3 is TGCAGTGCCACCGGACAGGGTTGGCAGCCCCAGCATTTT.

This clonotype has a count of ten or more. The rearrangement links TRBV27 to TRBJ1-5, with unresolved D. The germline V and J ends were trimmed by 6 bases and 7 bases, with 10 bases remaining between them. CDR1 is MNHEY and CDR2 is SMNVEV in the germline V gene (reference sequence). There are 12 residues in the CDR3. The CDR3 protein is CASRSGGQPQHF. CDR3 coding DNA: TGTGCCAGCAGATCTGGTGGACAGCCCCAGCATTTT.

This clonotype was counted at least ten times. The V and J genes are TRBV27 and TRBJ2-7; D is unresolved. CDR3 length: 15 amino acids. V gave up 8 bases and J gave up 0 bases, with 17 bases separating them. Germline V gene data show CDR1 as MNHEY and CDR2 as SMNVEV (reference sequence). In DNA form, the CDR3 reads TGTGCCAGCCAAACCACAGCTTACGGCTCCTACGAGCAGTACTTC. Amino acids: CASQTTAYGSYEQYF.

The V gene is TRBV6-1, the J gene TRBJ2-2, with a possible D match to TRBD1 (5 bases). This CDR3 region has 14 residues. The V gene's germline CDR1 is MNHNS and CDR2 SASEGT. The germline V and J ends were trimmed by 6 bases and 7 bases, with 15 bases remaining between them. CDR3 nucleotides: TGTGCCAGCAGCCATCCCGTAGGGGTCGGGGAGCTGTTTTTT. The encoded protein is CASSHPVGVGELFF.

This clonotype has at least ten counts. The CDR3 region has the DNA TGTGCCTGGAGTCATACAGGGGTCGGCTACACCTTC. Residues: CAWSHTGVGYTF. V and J are TRBV30 and TRBJ1-2; 7 bases map to TRBD1. The CDR3 is made up of 12 amino acids. The germline gives CDR1 GTSNPN, CDR2 SVGIG (reference sequence). Losses at the gene ends were 2 bases for V and 8 bases for J; bases not matched to a gene: 5.

This clonotype was seen repeatedly, ten times or more. The chain recombines TRBV29-1 with TRBJ2-2, with D possibly matching TRBD1 (6 bases). Trimming removed 1 base from V and 1 base from J, with 13 bases in between. The CDR3 is 16 residues long. Per germline, CDR1 SQVTM and CDR2 ANQGSEA. The CDR3 sequence is CSVEARGGLNTGELFF. CDR3 sequence (DNA): TGCAGCGTTGAAGCTAGAGGGGGTTTGAACACCGGGGAGCTGTTTTTT.

This clonotype occurred a few times. The chain links TRBV28 to TRBJ1-2; 7 bases map to TRBD1. From germline, CDR1 is MDHEN and CDR2 SYDVKM. The CDR3 covers 12 residues. V trimming: 10 bases; J trimming: 7 bases; junction bases outside the gene matches: 9. The CDR3 sequence is CATRDREVGYTF. CDR3 nucleotide sequence: TGTGCCACCCGAGACAGGGAGGTTGGCTACACCTTC.

This clonotype was observed at least ten times. The chain has TRBV28 and TRBJ1-2, with D possibly matching TRBD1 (5 bases). The CDR3 extends over 14 amino acids. The ends were cut back, 3 bases at V and 6 bases at J, with 14 bases in the middle. CDR1 is MDHEN, CDR2 SYDVKM, per germline. The CDR3 sequence is CASSFLRGSHGYTF. The CDR3 DNA reads TGTGCCAGCAGTTTTCTGAGGGGTAGTCATGGCTACACCTTC.

The genes are TRBV6-1 and TRBJ2-7; 10 nucleotides match TRBD1. The J segment lost 5 bases and the V segment lost 6 bases, leaving 4 bases of the junction unmatched. The CDR3 sequence is 13 residues long. CDR1 and CDR2 (germline): MNHNS, SASEGT. The CDR3 sequence: CASRDRGIHEQYF. The DNA for the CDR3 is TGTGCCAGCAGGGACAGGGGGATTCACGAGCAGTACTTC.

This chain connects TRBV28 to TRBJ2-2; 8 bases are a match to TRBD2. V lost 6 bases and J lost 0; bases outside the gene matches: 12. From germline, CDR1 is MDHEN and CDR2 SYDVKM. This CDR3 has 18 amino acids. The DNA of the CDR3 is TGTGCCAGCAGCACGAGCGAGACTAGCGAGGCGAACACCGGGGAGCTGTTTTTT. Amino acid sequence: CASSTSETSEANTGELFF.

The gene calls are TRBV5-1 and TRBJ1-3; the D gene is possibly TRBD1 (5 bases). The CDR3 is made up of 18 amino acids. Trimming removed 4 bases at V and 0 bases at J, with 20 bases between. The germline gives CDR1 SGHRS, CDR2 YFSETQ. The CDR3 DNA reads as TGCGCCAGCAGCCCGCAACCCCCGGGACTTACCTCTGGAAACACCATATATTTT. Its translation: CASSPQPPGLTSGNTIYF.

V and J are TRBV19 and TRBJ2-7; D unclear. CDR1 is LNHDA, CDR2 SQIVND, per germline (reference sequence). The CDR3 has 16 amino acids. Between the trimmed V and J ends, which lost 3 bases and 4 bases, there was a span of 19 bases. The CDR3 loop reads CASSIGLWREGYEQYF. The CDR3 nucleotides are TGTGCCAGTAGTATCGGTCTGTGGAGAGAAGGTTACGAGCAGTACTTC.

This clonotype was observed at least ten times. The V gene is TRBV19, the J gene TRBJ1-1; possible D gene TRBD1, 6 bases. Germline CDR1 is LNHDA and CDR2 is SQIVND (reference sequence). The germline V and J ends were trimmed by 7 bases and 5 bases, with 11 bases remaining between them. This CDR3 has 12 residues. The CDR3 DNA is TGTGCCAGTAAGAGGGGGGGGACTGAAGCTTTCTTT. Its translation: CASKRGGTEAFF.

There are many counts of this clonotype. The CDR3: CARTGSSSYEQYF. The DNA for the CDR3 is TGTGCCAGGACAGGATCCAGCTCCTACGAGCAGTACTTC. V is TRBV27 and J is TRBJ2-7; D is perhaps TRBD1 (6 bases). Trimming shortened V by 9 bases and J by 0 bases, and 12 bases separated the two germline ends. CDR3 size: 13 residues. Germline lookup yields CDR1 MNHEY and CDR2 SMNVEV (reference sequence).

This clonotype has ten or more counts. This rearrangement joins TRBV6-1 to TRBJ1-5; maybe TRBD1 (5 bases). CDR1 MNHNS and CDR2 SASEGT come from the germline V gene. The CDR3 runs 12 residues. Trimming took off 7 bases at V and 7 bases at J, with 11 bases between the two ends. This CDR3 is CASNPQGQPQHF. For the CDR3, the DNA is TGTGCCAGCAACCCTCAGGGACAGCCCCAGCATTTT.

This clonotype came up many times. This chain connects TRBV4-1 to TRBJ1-2; 10 bases agree with TRBD1. V gave up 4 bases and J gave up 4 bases; unmatched junction bases: 3. Germline CDR1 is MGHRA and CDR2 is YSYEKL. The CDR3 is 14 residues long. CDR3 sequence: CASSPGQGSYGYTF. CDR3 bases: TGCGCCAGCAGCCCGGGACAGGGGAGCTATGGCTACACCTTC.

This clonotype was seen at least ten times. The chain is built from TRBV29-1 and TRBJ2-7; TRBD1 matches at 11 bases. Germline values: CDR1 SQVTM, CDR2 ANQGSEA. The junction had 11 bases not matched to a gene; V was cut back by 4 bases and J by 3 bases. The CDR3 is made up of 16 amino acids. The CDR3 protein is CSVGGSGQGAIYEQYF. CDR3 coding DNA: TGCAGCGTTGGCGGCTCCGGACAGGGGGCGATCTACGAGCAGTACTTC.

This clonotype was recorded many times. The chain couples TRBV25-1 to TRBJ2-7, with 8 bases matching TRBD1. This CDR3 spans 15 amino acids. Germline V gene data show CDR1 as MGHDK and CDR2 as SYGVNS. V trimming: 5 bases; J trimming: 2 bases; junction bases outside the gene matches: 8. The chain's CDR3 is CASSKQGDSAYEQYF. The CDR3 DNA follows: TGTGCCAGCAGTAAACAGGGGGATTCTGCCTACGAGCAGTACTTC.

Ten or more counts support this clonotype. The gene calls are TRBV18 and TRBJ1-1, with 7 bases fitting TRBD1. Germline trimming cut 5 bases from V and 0 bases from J; bases unmatched to any gene: 9. The CDR3 spans 16 residues. Germline V gene sequence: CDR1 KGHSH, CDR2 LQKENI. CDR3 sequence reads: CASSEATGPVNTEAFF. The CDR3 nucleotides are TGTGCCAGCTCAGAGGCGACAGGGCCCGTGAACACTGAAGCTTTCTTT. Drawing the rest from reference TRBV18 and TRBJ1-1, the complete variable domain is NAGVMQNPRHLVRRRGQEARLRCSPMKGHSHVYWYRQLPEEGLKFMVYLQKENIIDESGMPKERFSAEFPKEGPSILRIQQVVRGDSAAYFCASSEATGPVNTEAFFGQGTRLTVV.

This clonotype appeared many times. This chain links TRBV30 with TRBJ2-5; 8 nucleotides line up with TRBD2. The CDR3 runs 14 residues. The ends lost 0 bases at V and 4 bases at J; junction bases unmatched: 4. CDR1 GTSNPN and CDR2 SVGIG come from the germline V gene (reference sequence). CDR3 residues: CAWSVTGGGETQYF. The CDR3 nucleotides read TGTGCCTGGAGTGTAACGGGGGGGGGAGAGACCCAGTACTTC.